This record looks at one T cell receptor beta chain sequence and its context. Its antigen is not known. TCRdb re-called the reads through MiXCR, storing one row per CDR3 protein. The profile shows roughly 180,000 distinct CDR3 sequences, 17% of them singletons. Trimming shortened V by 6 bases and J by 4 bases, and 13 bases separated the two germline ends. CDR3 length: 13 residues. The data originate from a study of T cell repertoires in cytomegalovirus infection. Across the study: Matching HLA type and CMV infection were both indicated by public TCR beta signatures.

Study-wide points: Dominating the ex vivo response were TCR beta clonotypes that were CMV-specific and HLA-C-restricted.

Sequencing was carried out using CD8+ T cells from PBMCs. The chain employs TRBV12-3 or TRBV12-4 and TRBJ2-7; D might be TRBD1 (6 bases). This clonotype was sampled from a human donor in good health (CMV status not recorded). Some clones in this sample may be carry-over from other donors' samples. Here the CDR3 DNA reads TGTGCCAGCAGCGAGGGGGAATTTTACGAGCAGTACTTC. Its translation: CASSEGEFYEQYF.